Reported below is one T cell receptor beta chain. Generated by immunoSEQ multiplex PCR, the TCRdb table keeps only in-frame clones and is missing some. This table has 200,000 or so clones, about 93% appearing once. The data are from a study of blood T cell repertoires in COVID-19. Overall study: Acute and convalescent COVID-19 samples came from the United States, Italy and Spain. T cells, B-cell-depleted T cells, or PBMCs provided the cDNA or gDNA that served as material.

V lost 0 bases, J lost 9 bases, and 12 bases stayed unmatched. Germline CDR1 and CDR2: SGDLS and YYNGEE. There are 16 residues in the CDR3. The chain is built from TRBV9 and TRBJ2-1, with TRBD2 identical over 7 bases. The TCR comes from a man in his 60s with COVID-19, enrolled during active disease. Sequencing used peripheral blood. The CDR3 sequence is CASSVEPGRASGEQFF. DNA for the CDR3: TGTGCCAGCAGCGTAGAACCGGGACGGGCTAGCGGTGAGCAGTTCTTC. The full variable domain, with the rest looked up from reference TRBV9 and TRBJ2-1, is DSGVTQTPKHLITATGQRVTLRCSPRSGDLSVYWYQQSLDQGLQFLIQYYNGEERAKGNILERFSAQQFPDLHSELNLSSLELGDSALYFCASSVEPGRASGEQFFGPGTRLTVL.